These 21 T cell receptor beta chains were sequenced from one sample in a study of CD8+ T cells in alopecia areata. Investigators isolated RNA and reverse transcribed it into cDNA to act as the sequencing template. TCRdb keeps only in-frame clones here, not all; method: immunoSEQ multiplex PCR. This table holds around 140,000 clones, approximately 49% found once. Sample: CD4+ T cells sorted from blood, taken at week 0. The receptors were sampled from a human donor with alopecia areata.

This clone was seen only once. The chain recombines TRBV29-1 with TRBJ1-1; the match to TRBD1 covers 8 bases. The CDR3 totals 13 residues. The ends lost 5 bases at V and 5 bases at J; junction bases unmatched: 7. CDR1 and CDR2 from the germline V gene are SQVTM and ANQGSEA. This CDR3 is CSVYQGAGTEAFF. Written as DNA, the CDR3 is TGCAGCGTTTACCAGGGGGCTGGGACTGAAGCTTTCTTT. Full variable domain (remainder filled in from reference TRBV29-1 and TRBJ1-1): SAVISQKPSRDICQRGTSLTIQCQVDSQVTMMFWYRQQPGQSLTLIATANQGSEATYESGFVIDKFPISRPNLTFSTLTVSNMSPEDSSIYLCSVYQGAGTEAFFGQGTRLTVV.

This sequence joins TRBV30 and TRBJ1-4, with 9 bases that match TRBD1. The junction had 4 bases not matched to a gene; V was cut back by 3 bases and J by 8 bases. This CDR3 spans 13 amino acids. CDR1 GTSNPN and CDR2 SVGIG come from the germline V gene (reference sequence). For the CDR3, the DNA is TGTGCCTGGAGCGGGACAGGGCTAGAAAAACTGTTTTTT. Protein sequence: CAWSGTGLEKLFF.

This clone was counted only a few times. DNA for the CDR3: TGCAGCGTCCGGACAGGGCCTGAAGCTTTCTTT. This translates into CSVRTGPEAFF. The chain employs TRBV29-1 and TRBJ1-1, with 8 nucleotides matching TRBD1. J lost 6 bases, V lost 6 bases, and 3 bases had no gene match. CDR3 size: 11 residues. The germline V gene encodes CDR1 SQVTM and CDR2 ANQGSEA.

The rearrangement links TRBV5-1 to TRBJ2-2, with a tentative D call TRBD2 (6 bases). CDR1 is SGHRS and CDR2 is YFSETQ in the germline V gene. Trimming removed 7 bases from V and 5 bases from J, with 15 bases in between. The CDR3 covers 14 residues. This CDR3 is CASGTGVGTGELFF. The CDR3 nucleotides are TGCGCCAGCGGAACGGGAGTAGGGACCGGGGAGCTGTTTTTT.

V is TRBV19 and J is TRBJ1-1; 7 positions match TRBD1. The ends lost 8 bases at V and 3 bases at J; junction bases unmatched: 9. The germline V gene encodes CDR1 LNHDA and CDR2 SQIVND (reference sequence). The CDR3 is made up of 14 amino acids. This CDR3 is CASAQRGQYTEAFF. CDR3 nucleotides: TGTGCCAGTGCCCAAAGGGGGCAGTACACTGAAGCTTTCTTT.

There are a few counts of this clone. V and J are TRBV6-1 and TRBJ1-5, with D perhaps matching TRBD1 (5 bases). Germline V gene sequence: CDR1 MNHNS, CDR2 SASEGT. The V and J ends lost 6 bases and 0 bases respectively, with 9 bases between them. The CDR3 covers 14 residues. CDR3 in DNA: TGTGCCAGCAGGCGACAGAATAGCAATCAGCCCCAGCATTTT. Its protein product is CASRRQNSNQPQHF.

This chain uses TRBV7-9 with TRBJ1-2; D gene uncertain. V was shortened by 1 base and J by 6 bases, with 6 bases between the two germline ends. The germline V gene encodes CDR1 SEHNR and CDR2 FQNEAQ (reference sequence). CDR3 length: 12 residues. The CDR3 reads CASSLVSHGYTF. Here the CDR3 DNA reads TGTGCCAGCAGCTTAGTTAGTCATGGCTACACCTTC.

This sequence joins TRBV29-1 and TRBJ2-3; TRBD2 might be the D (5 bases). Germline CDR1 reads SQVTM; CDR2 reads ANQGSEA. This CDR3 is built from 14 residues. V lost 4 bases to trimming and J lost 3 bases, with 14 bases between them. The CDR3 protein is CSVGRSGSTDTQYF. The CDR3 coding sequence is TGCAGCGTTGGTCGGTCGGGGAGTACAGATACGCAGTATTTT.

The V gene is TRBV29-1, the J gene TRBJ1-2; D not certain. The germline gives CDR1 SQVTM, CDR2 ANQGSEA. The V end was cut by 5 bases, the J end by 2 bases, with 15 bases between. The CDR3 has 14 amino acids. The DNA for the CDR3 is TGCAGCGTTCTCGGAAATGTCCAAAACTATGGCTACACCTTC. This codes for CSVLGNVQNYGYTF.

This clone has a handful of counts. V and J are TRBV29-1 and TRBJ2-7; possibly TRBD2 for D (5 bases). V was cut by 7 bases and J by 0 bases, with 7 bases left in between. CDR3 size: 11 residues. Looked up from germline, CDR1 is SQVTM and CDR2 is ANQGSEA. This chain's CDR3 is CSGRSSYEQYF. In nucleotides, the CDR3 is TGCAGCGGGAGGAGCTCCTACGAGCAGTACTTC.

The chain recombines TRBV7-9 with TRBJ1-5, with D perhaps TRBD1 (5 bases). V was pared by 5 bases and J by 0 bases, with 11 bases between. Germline values: CDR1 SEHNR, CDR2 FQNEAQ (reference sequence). There are 15 residues in the CDR3. In nucleotides, the CDR3 is TGTGCCAGCAGCAGGGGTACGATTAGCAATCAGCCCCAGCATTTT. Translated, it gives CASSRGTISNQPQHF.

This clone was recorded a few times. CDR3 amino acids: CASSVDASGDEQYF. CDR3 in DNA: TGTGCCAGCAGCGTAGATGCTAGCGGCGACGAGCAGTACTTC. The chain couples TRBV9 to TRBJ2-7, with 7 bases identical to TRBD2. J lost 5 bases, V lost 0 bases, and 5 bases had no gene match. The length of the CDR3 is 14 residues. Germline values: CDR1 SGDLS, CDR2 YYNGEE.

The chain uses TRBV30 and TRBJ2-7; D possibly corresponds to TRBD2 (5 bases). Trimming took off 3 bases at V and 5 bases at J, with 11 bases between the two ends. This CDR3 is 12 amino acids long. Germline lookup yields CDR1 GTSNPN and CDR2 SVGIG (reference sequence). The CDR3 here is CAWSQGRHEQYF. The DNA of the CDR3 is TGTGCCTGGAGCCAAGGGAGACACGAGCAGTACTTC. The full variable domain, rest sourced from reference TRBV30 and TRBJ2-7, is SQTIHQWPATLVQPVGSPLSLECTVEGTSNPNLYWYRQAAGRGLQLLFYSVGIGQISSEVPQNLSASRPQDRQFILSSKKLLLSDSGFYLCAWSQGRHEQYFGPGTRLTVT.

The chain joins TRBV30 to TRBJ1-4; 9 bases line up with TRBD1. The V and J ends lost 5 bases and 7 bases, in that order; junction bases with no gene match: 14. Germline CDR1 is GTSNPN and CDR2 is SVGIG (reference sequence). The CDR3 covers 16 residues. The CDR3 spells CAWAGTGSLTGEKLFF. The CDR3 DNA follows: TGTGCCTGGGCCGGGACAGGGTCATTGACCGGTGAAAAACTGTTTTTT.

This chain connects TRBV29-1 to TRBJ1-2, with D tentatively TRBD1 (5 bases). The germline V gene encodes CDR1 SQVTM and CDR2 ANQGSEA. V lost 6 bases and J 4 bases, leaving 12 bases between the germline ends. The CDR3 has 12 amino acids. Here the CDR3 DNA reads TGCAGCGTCATAACAGGAGCCTATGGCTACACCTTC. Its translation is CSVITGAYGYTF.

This clone was seen a few times. The V and J genes are TRBV18 and TRBJ2-7, with 7 bases aligning to TRBD1. The length of the CDR3 is 18 residues. Germline lookup yields CDR1 KGHSH and CDR2 LQKENI. The J segment lost 4 bases and the V segment lost 0 bases, leaving 15 bases of the junction unmatched. The CDR3 loop is CASSPPYSGTESQYEQYF. The CDR3 region has the DNA TGTGCCAGCTCACCACCGTATTCCGGGACAGAGAGCCAATACGAGCAGTACTTC. The variable domain in full, with the rest retrieved from reference TRBV18 and TRBJ2-7, is NAGVMQNPRHLVRRRGQEARLRCSPMKGHSHVYWYRQLPEEGLKFMVYLQKENIIDESGMPKERFSAEFPKEGPSILRIQQVVRGDSAAYFCASSPPYSGTESQYEQYFGPGTRLTVT.

This rearrangement joins TRBV2 to TRBJ1-2; the D is unclear. Germline CDR1 reads SNHLY; CDR2 reads FYNNEI. The length of the CDR3 is 13 residues. V lost 3 bases and J lost 4, with 9 bases in between. This chain's CDR3 is CASSDDQTYGYTF. The CDR3 region has the DNA TGTGCCAGCAGTGATGACCAGACCTATGGCTACACCTTC.

Comment on this clone: At one end the junction does not follow the germline gene, possibly because of a read error. The chain links TRBV6-5 to TRBJ1-5, with D uncertain. The CDR3 loop spans 13 amino acids. CDR1 and CDR2 from the germline V gene are MNHEY and SVGAGI. DNA for the CDR3: TGTGCCATCAGTGAGGGTCCCAATCAGCCCCAGCATTTT. Translating it yields CAISEGPNQPQHF.

This clone came up a few times. V usage is TRBV7-2 and J usage is TRBJ2-5; D is uncertain. CDR3 length: 14 amino acids. CDR1 and CDR2 (germline): SGHTA, FQGNSA. V was clipped by 1 base and J by 1 base, with 7 bases between them. CDR3 DNA: TGTGCCAGCAGCTTAGGGTCGCCCCAAGAGACCCAGTACTTC. Residues: CASSLGSPQETQYF.

The CDR3 is CASSRGEDGNYEQYF. The CDR3 coding sequence is TGCGCCAGCAGCCGGGGGGAGGACGGAAACTACGAGCAGTACTTC. This chain joins TRBV4-1 and TRBJ2-7; D might be TRBD2 (6 bases). Germline lookup yields CDR1 MGHRA and CDR2 YSYEKL. Trimming stripped 4 bases from V and 3 bases from J, with 16 bases between. The CDR3 runs 15 residues.

This clone occurred a few times. CDR3 in DNA: TGCGCCAGCAGCTTGGGCTTGGGAGCGGGAGGATCCTACAATGAGCAGTTCTTC. Its protein is CASSLGLGAGGSYNEQFF. The chain recombines TRBV5-1 with TRBJ2-1; 9 bases are shared with TRBD2. This CDR3 is 18 amino acids long. Trimming took 0 bases from V and 1 from J; bases not matched to a gene: 8. The germline V gene encodes CDR1 SGHRS and CDR2 YFSETQ.